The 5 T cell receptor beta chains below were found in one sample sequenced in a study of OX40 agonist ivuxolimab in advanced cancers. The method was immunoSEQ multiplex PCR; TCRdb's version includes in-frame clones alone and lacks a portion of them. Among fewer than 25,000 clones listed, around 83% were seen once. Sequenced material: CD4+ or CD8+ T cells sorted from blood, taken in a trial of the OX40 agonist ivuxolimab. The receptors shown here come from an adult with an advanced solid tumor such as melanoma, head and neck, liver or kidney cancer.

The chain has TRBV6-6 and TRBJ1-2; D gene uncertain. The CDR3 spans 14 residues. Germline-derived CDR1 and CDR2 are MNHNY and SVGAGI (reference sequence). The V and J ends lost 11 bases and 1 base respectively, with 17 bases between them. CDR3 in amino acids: CAGVAGPLNYGYTF. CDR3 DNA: TGTGCCGGGGTGGCCGGGCCGCTTAACTATGGCTACACCTTC.

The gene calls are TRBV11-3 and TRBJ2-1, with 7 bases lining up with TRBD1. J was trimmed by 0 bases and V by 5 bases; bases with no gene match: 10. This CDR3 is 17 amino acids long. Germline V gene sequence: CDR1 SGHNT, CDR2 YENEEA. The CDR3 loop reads CASSQGVGASSYNEQFF. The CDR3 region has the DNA TGTGCCAGCAGCCAGGGGGTGGGGGCAAGCTCCTACAATGAGCAGTTCTTC.

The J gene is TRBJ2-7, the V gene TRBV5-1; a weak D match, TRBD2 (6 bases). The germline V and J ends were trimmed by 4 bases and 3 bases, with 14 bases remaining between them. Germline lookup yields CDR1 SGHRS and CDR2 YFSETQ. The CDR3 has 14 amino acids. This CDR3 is CASSRDSPIYEQYF. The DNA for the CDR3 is TGCGCCAGCAGCCGGGACTCTCCGATCTACGAGCAGTACTTC. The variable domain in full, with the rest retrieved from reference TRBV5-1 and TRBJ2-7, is KAGVTQTPRYLIKTRGQQVTLSCSPISGHRSVSWYQQTPGQGLQFLFEYFSETQRNKGNFPGRFSGRQFSNSRSEMNVSTLELGDSALYLCASSRDSPIYEQYFGPGTRLTVT.

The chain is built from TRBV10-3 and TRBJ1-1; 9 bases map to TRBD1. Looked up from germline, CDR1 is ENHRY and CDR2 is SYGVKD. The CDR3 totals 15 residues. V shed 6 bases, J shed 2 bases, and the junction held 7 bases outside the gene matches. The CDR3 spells CAISPRTGENTEAFF. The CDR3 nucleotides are TGTGCCATCAGCCCCCGGACAGGGGAAAACACTGAAGCTTTCTTT.

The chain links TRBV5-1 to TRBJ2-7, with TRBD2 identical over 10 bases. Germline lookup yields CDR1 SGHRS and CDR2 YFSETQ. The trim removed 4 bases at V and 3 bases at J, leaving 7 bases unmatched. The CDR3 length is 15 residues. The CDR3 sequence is CASSPTTSGLYEQYF. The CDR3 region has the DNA TGCGCCAGCAGCCCCACGACTAGCGGGCTCTACGAGCAGTACTTC.